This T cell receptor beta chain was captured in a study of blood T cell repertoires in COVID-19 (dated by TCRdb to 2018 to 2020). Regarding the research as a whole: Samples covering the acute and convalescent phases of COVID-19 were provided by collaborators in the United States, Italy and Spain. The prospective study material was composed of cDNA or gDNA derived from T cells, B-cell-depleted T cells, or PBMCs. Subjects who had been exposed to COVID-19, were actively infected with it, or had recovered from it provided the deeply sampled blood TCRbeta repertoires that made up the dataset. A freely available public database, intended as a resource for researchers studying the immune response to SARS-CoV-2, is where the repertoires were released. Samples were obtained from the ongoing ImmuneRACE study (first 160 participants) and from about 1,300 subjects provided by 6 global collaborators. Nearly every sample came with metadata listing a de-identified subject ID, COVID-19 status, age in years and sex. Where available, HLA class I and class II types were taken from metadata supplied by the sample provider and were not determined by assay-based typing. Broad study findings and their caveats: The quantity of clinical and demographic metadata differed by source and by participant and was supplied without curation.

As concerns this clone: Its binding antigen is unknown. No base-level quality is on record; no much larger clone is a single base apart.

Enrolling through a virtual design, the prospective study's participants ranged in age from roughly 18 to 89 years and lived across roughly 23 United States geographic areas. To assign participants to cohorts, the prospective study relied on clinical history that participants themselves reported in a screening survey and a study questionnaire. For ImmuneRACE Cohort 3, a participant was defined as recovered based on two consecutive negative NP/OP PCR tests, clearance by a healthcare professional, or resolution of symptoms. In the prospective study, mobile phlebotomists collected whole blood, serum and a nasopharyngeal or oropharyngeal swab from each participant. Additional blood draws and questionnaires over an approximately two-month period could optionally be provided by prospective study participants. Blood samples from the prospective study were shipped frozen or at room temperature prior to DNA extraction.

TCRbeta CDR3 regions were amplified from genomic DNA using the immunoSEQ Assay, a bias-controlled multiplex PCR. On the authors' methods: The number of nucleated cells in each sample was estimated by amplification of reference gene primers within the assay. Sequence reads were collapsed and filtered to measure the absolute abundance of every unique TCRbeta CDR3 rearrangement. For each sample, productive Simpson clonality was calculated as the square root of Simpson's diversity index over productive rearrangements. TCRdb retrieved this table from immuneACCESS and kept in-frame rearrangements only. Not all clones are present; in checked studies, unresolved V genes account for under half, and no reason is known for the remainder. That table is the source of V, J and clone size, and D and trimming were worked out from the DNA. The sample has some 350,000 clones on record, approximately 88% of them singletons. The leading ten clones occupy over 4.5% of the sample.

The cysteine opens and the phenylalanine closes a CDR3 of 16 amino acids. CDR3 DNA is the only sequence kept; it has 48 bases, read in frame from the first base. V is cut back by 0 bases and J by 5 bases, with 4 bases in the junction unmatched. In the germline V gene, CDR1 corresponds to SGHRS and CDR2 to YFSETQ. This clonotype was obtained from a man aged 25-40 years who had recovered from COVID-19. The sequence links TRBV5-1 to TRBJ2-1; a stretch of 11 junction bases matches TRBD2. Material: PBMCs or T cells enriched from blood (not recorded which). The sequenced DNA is TGCGCCAGCAGCTTGGTTAGCGGGGGGGCAGACAATGAGCAGTTCTTC. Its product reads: CASSLVSGGADNEQFF.